A selection of T cell receptor beta chains follows, all from one sample in a study of identical twins. TCRdb passed the 5' RACE reads through MiXCR, listing each CDR3 protein once. In the table there are 450,000 or so distinct CDR3 sequences, about 14% of which are singletons. This same sample was also part of a study on yellow fever vaccine responses in identical twins.

The material sequenced was CD4+ T cells sorted from blood. Receptor source: a woman under 30 in good health. Each CDR3 is given with its conserved first and last residue. D genes are given only for firm matches. The size of a clone is reported for some rows only, either as once, few or many, or as a class for expanded clones.

V gene	D gene	J gene	clone size	CDR3 protein	CDR3 DNA
TRBV15	TRBD1	TRBJ2-7	NA	CATSRDSGQRYEQYF	TGTGCCACCAGCAGGGATTCGGGACAGCGCTACGAGCAGTACTTC
TRBV24-1	NA	TRBJ2-6	NA	CATSDFDSSGANVLTF	TGTGCCACCAGTGATTTCGACTCCTCCGGGGCCAACGTCCTGACTTTC
TRBV5-1	NA	TRBJ2-3	few	CASTRWGGADTQYF	TGCGCCAGCACCCGATGGGGGGGCGCAGATACGCAGTATTTT
TRBV20-1	NA	TRBJ2-2	few	CSARFTGRNTGELFF	TGCAGTGCTAGATTCACAGGGAGGAACACCGGGGAGCTGTTTTTT
TRBV6-1	TRBD2	TRBJ2-5	few	CASRGLAGGLETQYF	TGTGCCAGCAGGGGACTAGCGGGGGGGCTGGAGACCCAGTACTTC
TRBV24-1	TRBD1	TRBJ2-5	NA	CATSDSGTGSVAQYF	TGTGCCACCAGTGATTCGGGGACAGGATCCGTGGCCCAGTACTTC
TRBV24-1	TRBD1	TRBJ2-1	NA	CATSDPGTGEAYNEQFF	TGTGCCACCAGTGACCCTGGGACAGGGGAGGCCTACAATGAGCAGTTCTTC
TRBV11-1	NA	TRBJ1-4	NA	CASSASQGGTEKLFF	TGTGCCAGCAGCGCGTCCCAAGGGGGGACAGAAAAACTGTTTTTT
TRBV7-8	NA	TRBJ2-2	NA	CASSYEGLQNTGELFF	TGTGCCAGCAGTTATGAGGGACTCCAAAACACCGGGGAGCTGTTTTTT
TRBV18	NA	TRBJ2-1	NA	CASSPQVTRRNEQFF	TGTGCCAGCTCACCTCAGGTAACTCGGAGGAATGAGCAGTTCTTC
TRBV7-2	NA	TRBJ2-5	few	CASSLVLAPQETQYF	TGTGCCAGCAGCTTAGTTCTAGCCCCCCAAGAGACCCAGTACTTC
TRBV14	NA	TRBJ2-3	few	CASSQDGQYTDTQYF	TGTGCCAGCAGCCAAGACGGACAGTACACAGATACGCAGTATTTT
TRBV20-1	TRBD2	TRBJ2-1	few	CSAPGLAGVVNEQFF	TGCAGTGCTCCAGGACTAGCGGGAGTGGTTAATGAGCAGTTCTTC
TRBV10-3	NA	TRBJ2-7	few	CAISDLGGYEQYF	TGTGCCATCAGTGACCTAGGGGGGTACGAGCAGTACTTC
TRBV7-9	NA	TRBJ2-3	NA	CASSLPEAGQRF	TGTGCCAGCAGCTTACCCGAGGCTGGGCAGCGATTT
TRBV20-1	NA	TRBJ1-2	NA	CSAKRGRDYGYTF	TGCAGTGCTAAGAGGGGTAGGGACTATGGCTACACCTTC
TRBV20-1	TRBD1	TRBJ2-7	NA	CSARTGVSYEQYF	TGCAGTGCTAGGACAGGGGTCTCCTACGAGCAGTACTTC
TRBV6-5	NA	TRBJ1-2	few	CASTRQRDGYTF	TGTGCCAGCACCCGACAGAGGGATGGCTACACCTTC
TRBV2	NA	TRBJ2-1	few	CASSAVRGAYNEQFF	TGTGCCAGCAGCGCCGTTCGCGGTGCCTACAATGAGCAGTTCTTC
TRBV5-1	NA	TRBJ2-7	few	CASSFRGEESEQYF	TGCGCCAGCAGCTTCCGGGGCGAGGAGTCCGAGCAGTACTTC
TRBV6-5	NA	TRBJ2-2	few	CASSYSRGQGGELFF	TGTGCCAGCAGTTACTCACGGGGCCAGGGAGGGGAGCTGTTTTTT
TRBV11-2	TRBD2	TRBJ2-2	NA	CASSRLGGLGLAGTGTGELFF	TGTGCCAGCAGCCGCCTCGGGGGTCTAGGACTAGCGGGGACCGGCACCGGGGAGCTGTTTTTT
TRBV5-6	NA	TRBJ1-2	few	CASSLGGQVVYGYTF	TGTGCCAGCAGCTTGGGAGGGCAGGTGGTCTATGGCTACACCTTC
TRBV3-1	NA	TRBJ2-7	few	CASSQLRGRGGEQYF	TGTGCCAGCAGCCAACTACGGGGCAGAGGTGGCGAGCAGTACTTC
TRBV6-2/TRBV6-3	NA	TRBJ2-3	NA	CASKGGDGTDTQYF	TGTGCCAGCAAGGGGGGGGACGGCACAGATACGCAGTATTTT
TRBV7-2	TRBD2	TRBJ2-5	NA	CASSLPGGAEETQYF	TGTGCCAGCAGCTTACCCGGGGGGGCGGAAGAGACCCAGTACTTC
TRBV12-3/TRBV12-4	NA	TRBJ2-1	NA	CASSWAPPINEQFF	TGTGCCAGCAGTTGGGCGCCACCTATCAATGAGCAGTTCTTC